A selection of T cell receptor beta chains follows, all from one sample in a study. TCRdb itself ran the 5' RACE reads through MiXCR, one entry per CDR3 protein. The table records about 64,000 distinct CDR3 sequences, around a fifth of them present only once. Sequenced input: memory CD4+ T cells sorted from a lymph node. These receptors all come from a female donor with breast cancer. Both conserved end residues are part of each CDR3. D genes are given only for firm matches. The size entry is marked missing in some rows and otherwise reads once, few, many or a size class.

TRBD2	TRBV5-1	14	TRBJ2-3	many	CASSIGTTTDTQYF	TGCGCCAGCAGCATTGGGACTACCACAGATACGCAGTATTTT
-	TRBV6-8	16	TRBJ1-4	-	CASSYASLATNEKLFF	TGTGCCAGCAGTTACGCATCGCTGGCAACTAATGAAAAACTGTTTTTT
-	TRBV20-1	13	TRBJ2-7	-	CSARDHRDNEQYF	TGCAGTGCTAGAGATCACCGGGACAACGAGCAGTACTTC
TRBD2	TRBV7-3	11	TRBJ2-5	few	CASSPGLAAIF	TGTGCCAGCAGCCCTGGACTAGCGGCCATCTTC
-	TRBV10-3	12	TRBJ2-7	-	CAISESAYEQYF	TGTGCCATCAGTGAGTCTGCCTACGAGCAGTACTTC
TRBD2	TRBV20-1	19	TRBJ2-5	-	CSARDLLTSGMALGETQYF	TGCAGTGCTAGAGACTTATTAACTAGCGGGATGGCCTTGGGAGAGACCCAGTACTTC
-	TRBV9	13	TRBJ2-1	-	CASSVDFSGEQFF	TGTGCCAGCAGCGTAGACTTCTCGGGGGAGCAGTTCTTC
TRBD2	TRBV6-1	16	TRBJ2-7	few	CASKVLAGVPTYEQYF	TGTGCCAGCAAAGTGCTTGCGGGAGTACCTACCTACGAGCAGTACTTC
TRBD2	TRBV7-9	15	TRBJ2-7	-	CASSLALAELDEQYF	TGTGCCAGCAGCTTAGCACTAGCGGAATTGGACGAGCAGTACTTC
TRBD1	TRBV13	16	TRBJ2-7	few	CASSLVPPDRGGEQYF	TGTGCCAGCAGCTTAGTCCCACCGGACAGGGGAGGCGAGCAGTACTTC
-	TRBV9	16	TRBJ2-2	few	CASSVAPLTSAGELFF	TGTGCCAGCAGCGTAGCCCCGCTTACTAGTGCCGGGGAGCTGTTTTTT
TRBD2	TRBV7-9	16	TRBJ2-7	-	CASSKTLAGVSYEQYF	TGTGCCAGCAGCAAGACCCTAGCGGGAGTTTCCTACGAGCAGTACTTC
TRBD1	TRBV5-1	15	TRBJ2-5	-	CASSLGQGAMETQYF	TGCGCCAGCAGCTTGGGGCAGGGGGCAATGGAGACCCAGTACTTC
-	TRBV28	15	TRBJ1-5	-	CASSPSVGSNQPQHF	TGTGCCAGCAGTCCCTCCGTCGGAAGCAATCAGCCCCAGCATTTT